The clone carrying this T cell receptor beta chain was found once. Libraries were prepared by immunoSEQ multiplex PCR; TCRdb keeps only in-frame clonotypes and omits some of them. Seen here are about 140,000 clones, 85% to 95% observed once, and the top ten hold approximately 7%. This CDR3 is 15 amino acids long. V was pared by 5 bases and J by 3 bases, with 7 bases of the junction left unmatched. Germline-derived CDR1 and CDR2 are MDHEN and SYDVKM. The data belong to a study of T cell responses to AZD1222 COVID-19 vaccine. The sequencing here drew on peripheral blood, taken 28 days after the second AZD1222 dose. The chain carries TRBV28 and TRBJ1-1, with TRBD1 matching over 9 bases. The origin of this receptor is an adult who received the AZD1222 COVID-19 vaccine. CDR3 sequence (DNA): TGTGCCAGCAGTGATAACAGGGGGCGCGACACTGAAGCTTTCTTT. Amino acid sequence: CASSDNRGRDTEAFF.